Each of the 28 T cell receptor beta chains below was sequenced from the same sample in a study of CD8+CD57+ T cells in acquired aplastic anemia (dated by TCRdb to 2017 to 2018). These reads were obtained on an Illumina HiSeq 2000. Genomic DNA served as template for TCR beta VDJ combination and CDR3 sequence profiling. The public reads were reprocessed in TCRdb via fastp at Q25 and MiXCR, keeping in-frame beta chains. CDR3 protein sequences are deduplicated, and each keeps its most common genes and DNA. The sample yields around 180,000 distinct CDR3 sequences; roughly 63% were counted once. Roughly 42% of the sample lies in the top ten. The sequenced sample was sorted CD4+, CD8+, or CD8+CD57+ T cells (not recorded which) from PBMCs. The receptors shown here come from a human donor in good health.

The chain has TRBV24-1 and TRBJ2-2; no clear D gene. The germline V gene encodes CDR1 KGHDR and CDR2 SFDVKD. Deletions cut 4 bases from V and 5 bases from J, with 16 bases between. This CDR3 has 16 residues. This CDR3 is CATSESSGQITGELFF. CDR3 sequence (DNA): TGTGCCACCAGTGAATCTTCAGGTCAGATAACCGGGGAGCTGTTTTTT.

The V gene is TRBV20-1, the J gene TRBJ2-7, with 14 bases fitting TRBD2. Trimming cost V 5 bases and J 5 bases; bases outside gene matches: 2. The CDR3 is 13 amino acids. CDR1 is DFQATT, CDR2 SNEGSKA, per germline (reference sequence). The CDR3 nucleotides are TGCAGTGCTCGGACTAGCGGGAGGAACGAGCAGTACTTC. Translation: CSARTSGRNEQYF.

The CDR3 here is CSAHIAGVNTQYF. The DNA of the CDR3 is TGCAGTGCTCATATAGCGGGAGTCAATACGCAGTATTTT. The chain has TRBV20-1 and TRBJ2-3, with 9 positions matching TRBD2. J gave up 7 bases and V 5 bases, and 7 bases lay outside the gene matches. The germline V gene encodes CDR1 DFQATT and CDR2 SNEGSKA (reference sequence). CDR3 length equals 13 residues.

The chain has TRBV20-1 and TRBJ1-1; D is uncertain. Germline lookup yields CDR1 DFQATT and CDR2 SNEGSKA (reference sequence). The CDR3 spans 14 residues. The V end lost 3 bases, the J end lost 1 base, and 12 bases lay between the germline ends. In nucleotides, the CDR3 is TGCAGTGCTAGTGATCCCGGCAAGAACACTGAAGCTTTCTTT. It codes for CSASDPGKNTEAFF.

The chain combines TRBV19 with TRBJ1-5; D remains unclear. CDR1 LNHDA and CDR2 SQIVND come from the germline V gene (reference sequence). Trimming removed 3 bases at V and 4 bases at J, with 13 bases between. The CDR3 spans 15 residues. CDR3 region: CASSMGSALNQPQHF. The CDR3 region has the DNA TGTGCCAGTAGTATGGGCAGTGCCCTTAATCAGCCCCAGCATTTT.

The chain combines TRBV10-3 with TRBJ1-1; tentatively, D is TRBD1 (6 bases). V lost 6 bases and J lost 1, with 9 bases in between. CDR1 and CDR2 (germline): ENHRY, SYGVKD. The CDR3 spans 13 residues. The CDR3 sequence: CAIRLQGNTEAFF. CDR3 coding DNA: TGTGCCATCAGACTACAGGGGAACACTGAAGCTTTCTTT.

J is TRBJ2-5 and V is TRBV15; 7 bases line up with TRBD1. There are 14 residues in the CDR3. CDR1 and CDR2 (germline): LNHNV, YYDKDF (reference sequence). With 5 bases clipped from V and 4 bases from J, the junction kept 7 bases outside the gene matches. CDR3 amino acids: CATSPRQGPETQYF. CDR3 in DNA: TGTGCCACCAGCCCCCGACAGGGACCAGAGACCCAGTACTTC.

Ten or more counts support this clonotype. The chain combines TRBV2 with TRBJ2-3, with D hard to call. Trimming left V 0 bases short and J 3 bases short, with 7 bases between. This CDR3 is 14 amino acids long. Germline V gene data show CDR1 as SNHLY and CDR2 as FYNNEI. CDR3 residues: CASSEALFTDTQYF. For the CDR3, the DNA is TGTGCCAGCAGTGAAGCGCTTTTTACAGATACGCAGTATTTT.

The chain employs TRBV13 and TRBJ2-2; 7 nucleotides align to TRBD1. CDR1 PRHDT and CDR2 FYEKMQ come from the germline V gene (reference sequence). The J segment lost 5 bases and the V segment lost 2 bases, leaving 8 bases of the junction unmatched. CDR3 length: 16 residues. The CDR3 DNA reads as TGTGCCAGCAGCTTAAGATCAGGGGGTCGGACCGGGGAGCTGTTTTTT. Translation: CASSLRSGGRTGELFF.

Ten or more counts support this clonotype. The genes are TRBV12-3 or TRBV12-4 and TRBJ1-5, with a tentative D call TRBD1 (5 bases). The germline V and J ends were trimmed by 3 bases and 2 bases, with 11 bases remaining between them. CDR3 length: 15 amino acids. CDR3 region: CASSFQGMGNQPQHF. The CDR3 coding sequence is TGTGCCAGCAGTTTTCAGGGCATGGGCAATCAGCCCCAGCATTTT.

This chain's CDR3 is CASSSPGSSYEQYF. DNA for the CDR3: TGCGCCAGCAGTTCCCCAGGGAGCTCCTACGAGCAGTACTTC. The chain uses TRBV5-1 and TRBJ2-7; D may match TRBD1 or TRBD2 (5 bases each). The CDR3 contains 14 residues. Germline V gene sequence: CDR1 SGHRS, CDR2 YFSETQ. The ends were cut back, 5 bases at V and 0 bases at J, with 12 bases in the middle.

The rearrangement joins TRBV7-3 to TRBJ1-4; D is perhaps TRBD1 (5 bases). Germline CDR1 SGHTA, CDR2 FQGTGA. The CDR3 length is 17 residues. V was shortened by 2 bases and J by 0 bases, with 13 bases between the two germline ends. The CDR3 spells CASSLGLGQATNEKLFF. Here the CDR3 DNA reads TGTGCCAGCAGCTTAGGTTTGGGGCAGGCAACTAATGAAAAACTGTTTTTT.

This clonotype was seen ten or more times. V is TRBV4-1 and J is TRBJ2-1; 8 nucleotides line up with TRBD1. This CDR3 has 14 amino acids. Germline lookup yields CDR1 MGHRA and CDR2 YSYEKL. After removal of 4 bases from V and 5 bases from J, the junction contained 4 bases not matched to a gene. The DNA of the CDR3 is TGCGCCAGCAGCCTAACGGGACAGGACAATGAGCAGTTCTTC. Its protein is CASSLTGQDNEQFF.

V usage is TRBV9 and J usage is TRBJ1-5; no firm D call. V was pared by 0 bases and J by 2 bases, with 6 bases between. Germline V gene lookup returns CDR1 SGDLS and CDR2 YYNGEE. CDR3 size: 14 residues. For the CDR3, the DNA is TGTGCCAGCAGCGTAGAGCCAGGCAATCAGCCCCAGCATTTT. The encoded protein is CASSVEPGNQPQHF.

The chain uses TRBV15 and TRBJ2-7; 9 positions agree with TRBD1. Germline loops: CDR1 LNHNV, CDR2 YYDKDF (reference sequence). The CDR3 has 15 residues. The trim removed 3 bases at V and 3 bases at J, leaving 6 bases unmatched. In DNA, the CDR3 is TGTGCCACCAGCAGGACCGGGACAGGGTTCTACGAGCAGTACTTC. Encoded protein: CATSRTGTGFYEQYF.

V and J are TRBV5-5 and TRBJ2-2; the D gene is possibly TRBD1 (5 bases). The CDR3 runs to 15 residues. Trimming took 0 bases from V and 6 from J, leaving 12 bases between them. Germline assignment: CDR1 SGHKS and CDR2 YYEKEE (reference sequence). The CDR3 region has the DNA TGTGCCAGCAGCTTGGTGGGTTTAGGGGCCGGGGAGCTGTTTTTT. Protein: CASSLVGLGAGELFF.

This chain connects TRBV20-1 to TRBJ2-7, with 8 nucleotides matching TRBD2. This CDR3 has 14 residues. Trimming removed 6 bases from V and 3 bases from J; junction bases left unmatched: 10. Germline loops: CDR1 DFQATT, CDR2 SNEGSKA (reference sequence). CDR3 DNA: TGCAGTGCCCTGGAACTAGCGGATAACTACGAGCAGTACTTC. This gives the protein CSALELADNYEQYF.

The J gene is TRBJ2-2, the V gene TRBV6-5; D is uncertain. Germline-derived CDR1 and CDR2 are MNHEY and SVGAGI. The ends were cut back, 2 bases at V and 6 bases at J, with 7 bases in the middle. The CDR3 is 13 amino acids. The CDR3 region has the DNA TGTGCCAGCAGTTACATCGTCTCCGGGGAGCTGTTTTTT. This translates into CASSYIVSGELFF.

This chain's CDR3 is CSARAPLGPDEQYF. CDR3 sequence (DNA): TGCAGTGCTAGAGCGCCTTTAGGGCCGGACGAGCAGTACTTC. The gene calls are TRBV20-1 and TRBJ2-7; D is ambiguous. Looked up from germline, CDR1 is DFQATT and CDR2 is SNEGSKA (reference sequence). The CDR3 extends over 14 amino acids. V was clipped by 1 base and J by 5 bases, with 15 bases between them.

At least ten counts were recorded for this clonotype. CDR3 region: CASSGTGSTYEQYF. CDR3 sequence (DNA): TGTGCCAGCAGCGGGACAGGTTCTACCTACGAGCAGTACTTC. The chain has TRBV9 and TRBJ2-7, with TRBD1 matching over 7 bases. V lost 3 bases to trimming and J lost 2 bases; unmatched junction nucleotides: 5. The CDR3 is made up of 14 amino acids. The V gene's germline CDR1 is SGDLS and CDR2 YYNGEE.

The J gene is TRBJ2-5, the V gene TRBV5-1; D remains unclear. The J call may be faulty, since TRBJ2-4 better matches the DNA end. CDR1 and CDR2 from the germline V gene are SGHRS and YFSETQ. The CDR3 has 14 residues. Written as DNA, the CDR3 is TGCGCCAGCAGCTTGGACGGTCAGAGAAACATTCAGTACTTC. It translates to CASSLDGQRNIQYF.

This clonotype was seen many times. The chain recombines TRBV9 with TRBJ2-2; 11 nucleotides align to TRBD1. CDR3 size: 19 residues. The V gene end was trimmed by 4 bases and the J gene end by 4 bases; junction bases not matched to a gene: 15. Germline V gene lookup returns CDR1 SGDLS and CDR2 YYNGEE. In DNA form, the CDR3 reads TGTGCCAGCAGCCCAAACGGGACAGGGGGATTCATTGCCACCGGGGAGCTGTTTTTT. Protein sequence: CASSPNGTGGFIATGELFF.

Worth noting for this clonotype: Likely a read error: the CDR3 ends without its conserved phenylalanine or tryptophan. The V gene is TRBV15, the J gene TRBJ2-1; the D gene is possibly TRBD2 (5 bases). The V gene lost 3 bases and the J gene lost 2 bases, with 20 bases spanning the gap. Germline CDR1 and CDR2: LNHNV and YYDKDF (reference sequence). CDR3 size: 18 residues. CDR3 nucleotide sequence: TGTGCCACCAGCAGCCAAGGCCTTGGAGGTTGGACCTACAATGAGCAGTTCCTC. Translated, it gives CATSSQGLGGWTYNEQFL.

V is TRBV9 and J is TRBJ2-1, with D unresolved. Germline lookup yields CDR1 SGDLS and CDR2 YYNGEE. The CDR3 covers 14 residues. Trimming removed 4 bases at V and 7 bases at J, with 15 bases between. This CDR3 reads CASSPLATRNEQFF. The CDR3 region has the DNA TGTGCCAGCAGCCCCTTGGCCACAAGAAATGAGCAGTTCTTC.

J is TRBJ2-3 and V is TRBV10-1, with 10 bases fitting TRBD2. Germline CDR1 reads WNHNN; CDR2 reads SYGVQD (reference sequence). The CDR3 contains 17 residues. J gave up 0 bases and V 7 bases, and 10 bases lay outside the gene matches. CDR3 sequence (DNA): TGCGCCAGCACGGGACAGCGGGAGGGCCTTAGCACAGATACGCAGTATTTT. This translates into CASTGQREGLSTDTQYF.

This sequence joins TRBV24-1 and TRBJ2-3; 8 bases agree with TRBD1. V shed 9 bases, J shed 2 bases, and the junction held 9 bases outside the gene matches. The CDR3 has 15 amino acids. The germline CDR1 and CDR2 sequences are KGHDR and SFDVKD. CDR3 residues: CATAPDRDPTDTQYF. The CDR3 bases are TGTGCCACCGCTCCGGACAGGGATCCCACAGATACGCAGTATTTT.

As to this clonotype: Compared with germline, one end of the junction differs, possibly owing to a read error. The rearrangement links TRBV24-1 to TRBJ2-1; a weak D match, TRBD1 (5 bases). Germline assignment: CDR1 KGHDR and CDR2 SFDVKD. The CDR3 is 15 residues long. CDR3 residues: CATSDFRASYNGQFF. The CDR3 DNA is TGTGCCACCAGTGATTTCAGGGCCTCCTACAATGGGCAGTTCTTC.

The V call is TRBV7-9, the J call TRBJ2-1; D perhaps matches TRBD1 (5 bases). In germline, CDR1 is SEHNR, CDR2 FQNEAQ (reference sequence). Trimming cost V 5 bases and J 3 bases, with 8 bases left between them. The length of the CDR3 is 13 residues. The CDR3 is CASSDRHYNEQFF. CDR3 sequence (DNA): TGTGCCAGCAGCGACAGACACTACAATGAGCAGTTCTTC. Using reference TRBV7-9 and TRBJ2-1 for the parts outside the CDR3, the full variable domain is DTGVSQNPRHKITKRGQNVTFRCDPISEHNRLYWYRQTLGQGPEFLTYFQNEAQLEKSRLLSDRFSAERPKGSFSTLEIQRTEQGDSAMYLCASSDRHYNEQFFGPGTRLTVL.